The rows below give T cell receptor beta chains drawn from one sample of a study of shared clonotypes between healthy human individuals. Measured with immunoSEQ multiplex PCR; TCRdb has only the in-frame clones, and not every one. The table has about 1.5 million clones, more than 95% seen once. Sample: naive CD4+ T cells sorted from blood. All receptors derive from a man in his thirties or forties in good health. The CDR3 runs from the conserved cysteine through the conserved F or W. D genes are given only for firm matches. Part of the rows lack a size; the others show once, few, many or a class for expanded clones.

J gene	clone size	V gene	D gene	CDR3 DNA	CDR3 protein
TRBJ2-2	-	TRBV28	TRBD2	TGTGCCAGCAGTGGGGCTAGCGGACCCACCGGGGAGCTGTTTTTT	CASSGASGPTGELFF
TRBJ2-5	-	TRBV6-1	-	TGTGCCAGCAGTGAAGATCCCTTCAGGGAGACCCAGTACTTC	CASSEDPFRETQYF
TRBJ1-3	-	TRBV10-2	-	TGCGCCAGCAGGGACAGCTCTGGAAACACCATATATTTT	CASRDSSGNTIYF
TRBJ2-2	-	TRBV6-1	-	TGTGCCAGCACAGCGGGTTCTACCACCGGGGAGCTGTTTTTT	CASTAGSTTGELFF
TRBJ1-5	-	TRBV4-3	-	TGCGCCAGCAGCCAAGATCTTTCTTGTAAGTTTGGGGGGAGCGGGAATCAGCCCCAGCATTTT	CASSQDLSCKFGGSGNQPQHF
TRBJ2-1	-	TRBV28	TRBD2	TGTGCCAGCAGTTTTTCCGGAACTAGCGGGAGGACTTGGGGGCAGTTCTTC	CASSFSGTSGRTWGQFF
TRBJ2-6	-	TRBV9	TRBD1	TGTGCCAGCAGCGTATCCACAGGGGCTGGGGCCAACGTCCTGACTTTC	CASSVSTGAGANVLTF
TRBJ1-5	-	TRBV14	-	TGTGCCAGCAGCCCGTCTCTCAATCAGCCCCAGCATTTT	CASSPSLNQPQHF
TRBJ2-5	-	TRBV18	-	TGTGCCAGCTCACCCGGTGCGGCAGCGATACAAGAGACCCAGTACTTC	CASSPGAAAIQETQYF
TRBJ2-1	-	TRBV10-2	-	TGCGCCAGCAGTCCTACTAGTGATGAGCAGTTCTTC	CASSPTSDEQFF
TRBJ2-7	once	TRBV18	-	TGTGCCAGCTCACCCATTCCTTCCGGGACAACCTACGAGCAGTACTTC	CASSPIPSGTTYEQYF
TRBJ2-3	once	TRBV9	-	TGTGCCAGCAGCGTAGCGGGAAGACCGTCAGATACGCAGTATTTT	CASSVAGRPSDTQYF
TRBJ2-3	-	TRBV18	TRBD2	TGTGCCAGCGGGCTAGCGGGGAGCACAGATACGCAGTATTTT	CASGLAGSTDTQYF
TRBJ1-2	-	TRBV28	-	TGTGCCAGCAGTTCATATTCCACTTTTAGAGGCTACACCTTC	CASSSYSTFRGYTF
TRBJ1-1	once	TRBV6-4	-	TGTGCCAGCAGTGAAAATTTGGCCGGGAACACTGAAGCTTTCTTT	CASSENLAGNTEAFF
TRBJ2-3	-	TRBV5-6	-	TGTGCCAGCAGCTCTTCAGGGGCCCGAAGCACAGATACGCAGTATTTT	CASSSSGARSTDTQYF
TRBJ1-1	-	TRBV18	-	TGTGCCAGCTCATCCCTGACTGAGATGAACACTGAAGCTTTCTTT	CASSSLTEMNTEAFF
TRBJ1-5	-	TRBV15	TRBD1	TGTGCCACCAGCAAGACAGGGATTGATCAGCCCCAGCATTTT	CATSKTGIDQPQHF
TRBJ1-2	-	TRBV11-2	-	TGTGCCAGCAGCCGGTCGGGAGGGGTGTATGGCTACACCTTC	CASSRSGGVYGYTF
TRBJ2-3	-	TRBV7-9	TRBD2	TGTGCCAGCAGTCGGACTAGCGGGGGGATTCGTACAGATACGCAGTATTTT	CASSRTSGGIRTDTQYF
TRBJ2-1	-	TRBV18	-	TGTGCCAGCTCACCACCAGCAGTTTTCAATGAGCAGTTCTTC	CASSPPAVFNEQFF
TRBJ1-5	-	TRBV28	TRBD1	TGTGCCAGCAGTGCCGCGACAGGGTATAATCAGCCCCAGCATTTT	CASSAATGYNQPQHF
TRBJ2-2	-	TRBV9	-	TGTGCCAGCAGCGTAGAGGGTACGAACACCGGGGAGCTGTTTTTT	CASSVEGTNTGELFF
TRBJ2-3	once	TRBV5-4	TRBD2	TGTGCCAGCAGCTTGGTTGTGCTAGCGGGAGGGCTAGGGTACACAGATACGCAGTATTTT	CASSLVVLAGGLGYTDTQYF
TRBJ2-3	-	TRBV6-1	-	TGTGCCAGCAGGGAAGGGGCTCCGCACGTAGATACGCAGTATTTT	CASREGAPHVDTQYF
TRBJ2-1	-	TRBV11-2	TRBD2	TGTGCCAGCAGGGGGACTAGCGGTCGCTCCTACAATGAGCAGTTCTTC	CASRGTSGRSYNEQFF
TRBJ2-3	-	TRBV5-1	-	TGCGCCAGCAGCTTCTATACAGGGCGGCTAAACCAGGGGGGGGCAGATACGCAGTATTTT	CASSFYTGRLNQGGADTQYF
TRBJ1-4	-	TRBV28	TRBD1	TGTGCCAGCAGTTCCGGACAGGTGGGGGAAAAACTGTTTTTT	CASSSGQVGEKLFF
TRBJ1-4	once	TRBV5-1	TRBD1	TGCGCCAGCAGCTCGGGACAGGAAAATGAAAAACTGTTTTTT	CASSSGQENEKLFF
TRBJ2-5	-	TRBV6-1	TRBD1	TGTGCCAGCAGGTCGGGACAGGGGGCAAGGGAGACCCAGTACTTC	CASRSGQGARETQYF
TRBJ1-1	-	TRBV5-6	TRBD1	TGTGCCAGCAGCTTCTGGGACAGGGAGTTAGAAGCTTTCTTT	CASSFWDRELEAFF
TRBJ1-2	once	TRBV6-5	-	TGTGCCAGCAGTTACACCACAGCACTTTATGGCTACACCTTC	CASSYTTALYGYTF
TRBJ2-3	-	TRBV11-3	-	TGTGCCAGCAGCTTGACGGGGGATCGAACAGATACGCAGTATTTT	CASSLTGDRTDTQYF
TRBJ2-2	-	TRBV5-1	TRBD1	TGCGCCAGCAGCCCTGGAAAACAGGGGTACACCGGGGAGCTGTTTTTT	CASSPGKQGYTGELFF
TRBJ2-2	-	TRBV10-3	-	TGTGCCATCAATCAGGGGGGCACCGGGGAGCTGTTTTTT	CAINQGGTGELFF
TRBJ2-2	-	TRBV5-4	-	TGTGCCAGCAGCTTGGCGTGGAGGGGGGAGCTGTTTTTT	CASSLAWRGELFF
TRBJ2-7	-	TRBV6-5	-	TGTGCCAGCAGGAGTACGGGACAGCGGGGTGAGCAGTACTTC	CASRSTGQRGEQYF
TRBJ1-3	-	TRBV27	TRBD1	TGTGCCAGCGGACGGACAGGGATCAGCTCTGGAAACACCATATATTTT	CASGRTGISSGNTIYF
TRBJ1-1	-	TRBV28	-	TGTGCCAGCAGCGCGAAGAACACTGAAGCTTTCTTT	CASSAKNTEAFF
TRBJ1-1	-	TRBV19	-	TGTGCCAGTAGCCATTTGCCGGCTAACACTGAAGCTTTCTTT	CASSHLPANTEAFF
TRBJ2-7	-	TRBV6-6	TRBD2	TGTGCCAGCAGGTCCCTAGCGGGAGGGTACGAGCAGTACTTC	CASRSLAGGYEQYF
TRBJ1-1	-	TRBV18	-	TGTGCCAGCTCACCGCAGGGTTACCGGAACACTGAAGCTTTCTTT	CASSPQGYRNTEAFF
TRBJ2-2	-	TRBV5-8	-	TGTGCCAGCTCATGGGGCAGGGCGAACACCGGGGAGCTGTTTTTT	CASSWGRANTGELFF
TRBJ1-2	-	TRBV5-5	-	TGTGCCAGCAGCTTGGTATTGTGGTCTAACTATGGCTACACCTTC	CASSLVLWSNYGYTF